The rows below give T cell receptor beta chains drawn from one sample of a study of beta chain features in type 1 diabetes. Assay: immunoSEQ multiplex PCR; the TCRdb copy retains only in-frame clones and omits some. Of some 370,000 clones listed, 9.5% to 10% were seen once; the top ten hold 0.55% to 0.75%. The sequenced material came from central memory CD4+ T cells from blood. These TCRs come from a young man with type 1 diabetes. Both conserved end residues are trimmed from each CDR3. Fields, in order: J gene, clone size, V gene, CDR3 length, D gene, CDR3 protein. A D gene is named only where the DNA matches it firmly. Rows give clone size only sometimes, using once, few, many, or a class for an expanded clone.

j_gene: TRBJ2-1; abundance: .; v_gene: TRBV5-5; len: 14; d_gene: TRBD1; CDR3aa: ASSLSMGQGNNEQF
j_gene: TRBJ1-1; abundance: .; v_gene: TRBV5-1; len: 12; d_gene: TRBD1; CDR3aa: ASSLQGAGAEAF
j_gene: TRBJ2-2; abundance: many; v_gene: TRBV5-6; len: 15; d_gene: .; CDR3aa: ASSPPGTKTNTGELF
j_gene: TRBJ1-2; abundance: few; v_gene: TRBV6-5; len: 11; d_gene: .; CDR3aa: ASRVDGNYGYT
j_gene: TRBJ2-7; abundance: .; v_gene: TRBV6-5; len: 14; d_gene: .; CDR3aa: ASSYGGRGISYEQY
j_gene: TRBJ2-2; abundance: few; v_gene: TRBV5-1; len: 12; d_gene: .; CDR3aa: ASSLGQTTGELF
j_gene: TRBJ1-2; abundance: few; v_gene: TRBV11-2; len: 11; d_gene: .; CDR3aa: ASSLARSGGYT
j_gene: TRBJ2-1; abundance: .; v_gene: TRBV6-5; len: 12; d_gene: .; CDR3aa: ASSYGGLGNEQF
j_gene: TRBJ2-7; abundance: few; v_gene: TRBV7-2; len: 12; d_gene: .; CDR3aa: ASSLAGINYEQY
j_gene: TRBJ1-3; abundance: .; v_gene: TRBV29-1; len: 11; d_gene: .; CDR3aa: SVEDHVGNTIY
j_gene: TRBJ2-7; abundance: many; v_gene: TRBV14; len: 12; d_gene: TRBD1; CDR3aa: ASSLGQGFSEQY
j_gene: TRBJ2-7; abundance: few; v_gene: TRBV4-1; len: 15; d_gene: TRBD2; CDR3aa: ASSPYADSGRSYEQY
j_gene: TRBJ2-5; abundance: many; v_gene: TRBV28; len: 13; d_gene: TRBD2; CDR3aa: ASKRTSGIQETQY
j_gene: TRBJ2-3; abundance: few; v_gene: TRBV6-1; len: 11; d_gene: .; CDR3aa: ASIEGSTDTQY
j_gene: TRBJ1-1; abundance: .; v_gene: TRBV9; len: 13; d_gene: TRBD1; CDR3aa: ASSVDPGGEGEAF
j_gene: TRBJ2-6; abundance: few; v_gene: TRBV9; len: 17; d_gene: TRBD2; CDR3aa: ASSVPPGLAGAGANVLT
j_gene: TRBJ2-1; abundance: .; v_gene: TRBV11-3; len: 12; d_gene: .; CDR3aa: ASSLGSQGNEQF
j_gene: TRBJ2-7; abundance: few; v_gene: TRBV6-5; len: 11; d_gene: .; CDR3aa: ASSTRTRGEQY
j_gene: TRBJ2-7; abundance: .; v_gene: TRBV27; len: 10; d_gene: .; CDR3aa: ASSFFSYEQY
j_gene: TRBJ1-5; abundance: few; v_gene: TRBV2; len: 13; d_gene: .; CDR3aa: ASSEDLTSNQPQH
j_gene: TRBJ2-6; abundance: .; v_gene: TRBV5-1; len: 13; d_gene: .; CDR3aa: ASSDWRPGANVLT
j_gene: TRBJ1-5; abundance: few; v_gene: TRBV29-1; len: 10; d_gene: .; CDR3aa: SVEGAGPPRV
j_gene: TRBJ2-1; abundance: many; v_gene: TRBV5-1; len: 15; d_gene: TRBD1; CDR3aa: ASSFDPLGQGVNEQF
j_gene: TRBJ2-7; abundance: many; v_gene: TRBV28; len: 12; d_gene: .; CDR3aa: ASSAGGSVYEQY
j_gene: TRBJ1-3; abundance: many; v_gene: TRBV7-9; len: 13; d_gene: TRBD1; CDR3aa: ASSLTGGPGNTIY
j_gene: TRBJ1-5; abundance: few; v_gene: TRBV6-1; len: 9; d_gene: .; CDR3aa: ASTFFGPQH
j_gene: TRBJ2-1; abundance: .; v_gene: TRBV18; len: 9; d_gene: .; CDR3aa: ASSQSDEQF
j_gene: TRBJ2-2; abundance: .; v_gene: TRBV2; len: 13; d_gene: TRBD1; CDR3aa: ASSRQGANTGELF
j_gene: TRBJ2-7; abundance: few; v_gene: TRBV28; len: 13; d_gene: TRBD1; CDR3aa: ASSGGTGNSYEQY
j_gene: TRBJ2-3; abundance: few; v_gene: TRBV10-3; len: 9; d_gene: .; CDR3aa: AIGTADTQY
j_gene: TRBJ2-1; abundance: .; v_gene: TRBV7-8; len: 16; d_gene: .; CDR3aa: ASSLDQGGSGLPNEQF
j_gene: TRBJ2-3; abundance: .; v_gene: TRBV29-1; len: 14; d_gene: TRBD2; CDR3aa: SPRGSGRVGTDTQY
j_gene: TRBJ2-7; abundance: few; v_gene: TRBV5-4; len: 14; d_gene: TRBD2; CDR3aa: ATSAWRSGSVGEQY
j_gene: TRBJ1-5; abundance: many; v_gene: TRBV9; len: 13; d_gene: .; CDR3aa: ASSVDPAGNQPQH
j_gene: .; abundance: few; v_gene: TRBV5-1; len: 15; d_gene: TRBD2; CDR3aa: ASSKAVPSGSSYEQY
j_gene: TRBJ1-3; abundance: .; v_gene: TRBV4-1; len: 13; d_gene: .; CDR3aa: ASSHPTAIGNTIY
j_gene: TRBJ2-4; abundance: .; v_gene: TRBV28; len: 11; d_gene: TRBD1; CDR3aa: ASRGTGTNIQY
j_gene: TRBJ1-4; abundance: .; v_gene: TRBV5-1; len: 15; d_gene: TRBD1; CDR3aa: ASLIGQGADTNEKLF
j_gene: TRBJ1-5; abundance: .; v_gene: TRBV7-9; len: 15; d_gene: .; CDR3aa: ASSLSVQGGSNQPQH
j_gene: TRBJ2-7; abundance: few; v_gene: TRBV7-9; len: 12; d_gene: TRBD1; CDR3aa: ASSFGTGSYEQY
j_gene: TRBJ1-1; abundance: many; v_gene: TRBV14; len: 11; d_gene: .; CDR3aa: ASSRRDSAEAF
j_gene: TRBJ1-5; abundance: few; v_gene: TRBV7-2; len: 12; d_gene: .; CDR3aa: ASSSDGSNQPQH